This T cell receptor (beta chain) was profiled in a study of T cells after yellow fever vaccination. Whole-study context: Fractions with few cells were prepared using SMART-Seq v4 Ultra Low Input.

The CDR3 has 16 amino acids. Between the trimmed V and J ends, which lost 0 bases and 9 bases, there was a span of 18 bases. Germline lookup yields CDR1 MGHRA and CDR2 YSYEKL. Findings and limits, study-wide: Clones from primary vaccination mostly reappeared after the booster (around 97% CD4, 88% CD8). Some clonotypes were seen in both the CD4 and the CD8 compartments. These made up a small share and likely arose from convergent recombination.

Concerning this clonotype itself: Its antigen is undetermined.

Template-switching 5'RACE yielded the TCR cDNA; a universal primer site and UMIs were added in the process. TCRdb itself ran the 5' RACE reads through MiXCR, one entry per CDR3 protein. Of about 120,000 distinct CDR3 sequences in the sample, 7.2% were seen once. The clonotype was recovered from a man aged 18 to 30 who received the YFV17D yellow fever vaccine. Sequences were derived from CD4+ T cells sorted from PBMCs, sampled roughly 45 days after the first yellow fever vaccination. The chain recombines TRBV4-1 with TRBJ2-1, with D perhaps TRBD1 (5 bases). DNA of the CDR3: TGCGCCAGCAGCCAAGATATGACAGCCAAGTTGGGTGAGCAGTTCTTC. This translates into CASSQDMTAKLGEQFF.